A single sample is the source of the 30 T cell receptor beta chains below, sequenced in a study of PD-1 blockade in classical Hodgkin lymphoma. Time point given: newly diagnosed, previously untreated cHL patient sample. The assay was immunoSEQ multiplex PCR, and TCRdb's table has in-frame clones only and misses some. The table shows tens of thousands of clones, with roughly 91% occurring only once. The sample was peripheral blood mononuclear cells (PBMCs). The receptors derive from a human donor with classical Hodgkin lymphoma.

CDR3: CAIKGDRRREKLFF. The CDR3 nucleotides read TGTGCCATCAAAGGAGACAGGCGGCGCGAAAAACTGTTTTTT. The chain couples TRBV10-3 to TRBJ1-4, with D maybe TRBD1 (6 bases). V was trimmed by 7 bases and J by 8 bases, leaving 17 bases between them. From germline, CDR1 is ENHRY and CDR2 SYGVKD. This CDR3 is built from 14 residues.

J is TRBJ1-1 and V is TRBV6-6, with D tentatively TRBD1 (6 bases). V dropped 7 bases and J dropped 10 bases, with 16 bases sitting between them. The germline V gene has CDR1 MNHNY and CDR2 SVGAGI (reference sequence). There are 12 residues in the CDR3. The CDR3 region has the DNA TGTGCCAGCACCTTAGAACAGGGAGGAGCTTTCTTT. Amino acid sequence: CASTLEQGGAFF.

The rearrangement links TRBV2 to TRBJ2-7, with 8 positions matching TRBD2. In germline, CDR1 is SNHLY, CDR2 FYNNEI. The CDR3 runs 16 residues. The ends lost 6 bases at V and 3 bases at J; junction bases unmatched: 13. The CDR3 is CASSRTGLADYYEQYF. The CDR3 coding sequence is TGTGCCAGCAGCCGAACAGGACTAGCAGATTACTACGAGCAGTACTTC.

This chain connects TRBV7-9 to TRBJ1-1; the D gene is possibly TRBD1 (5 bases). This CDR3 contains 14 residues. From germline, CDR1 is SEHNR and CDR2 FQNEAQ (reference sequence). V lost 5 bases to trimming and J lost 5 bases, with 15 bases between them. In nucleotides, the CDR3 is TGTGCCAGCAGCCAAGGCGAGGGGTGGACTGAAGCTTTCTTT. Translated, it gives CASSQGEGWTEAFF.

J is TRBJ2-7 and V is TRBV6-5; TRBD1 is a possible D gene (6 bases). V lost 2 bases to trimming and J lost 1 base, with 9 bases between them. Germline V gene lookup returns CDR1 MNHEY and CDR2 SVGAGI. This CDR3 comprises 14 residues. CDR3 sequence reads: CASSYRGTSYEQYF. The CDR3 DNA is TGTGCCAGCAGTTACAGGGGGACGTCCTACGAGCAGTACTTC.

The chain uses TRBV7-2 and TRBJ2-5; no reliable D call. Deletions cut 0 bases from V and 3 bases from J, with 8 bases between. CDR1 and CDR2 (germline): SGHTA, FQGNSA. This CDR3 comprises 14 residues. CDR3 DNA sequence: TGTGCCAGCAGCTTAGCCACCACGGAAGAGACCCAGTACTTC. As protein: CASSLATTEETQYF.

J is TRBJ1-5 and V is TRBV4-1, with D unclear. Trimming stripped 4 bases from V and 7 bases from J, with 14 bases between. The CDR3 spans 14 residues. Germline loops: CDR1 MGHRA, CDR2 YSYEKL. In DNA, the CDR3 is TGCGCCAGCAGCCCCCGACCTTTGGGGCAGCCCCAGCATTTT. Its protein is CASSPRPLGQPQHF.

This chain joins TRBV27 and TRBJ1-1, with a weak D call TRBD1 (6 bases). V was clipped by 4 bases and J by 5 bases, with 14 bases between them. CDR3 length: 14 residues. Germline V gives CDR1 MNHEY, CDR2 SMNVEV (reference sequence). The CDR3 spells CASSWQGRGTEAFF. In DNA form, the CDR3 reads TGTGCCAGCAGTTGGCAGGGGAGAGGGACTGAAGCTTTCTTT.

The rearrangement joins TRBV19 to TRBJ2-1, with TRBD1 matching over 10 bases. CDR1 is LNHDA, CDR2 SQIVND, per germline (reference sequence). The CDR3 runs to 14 residues. J gave up 8 bases and V 5 bases, and 6 bases lay outside the gene matches. CDR3 residues: CASSSWDRGDEQFF. For the CDR3, the DNA is TGTGCCAGTAGTTCTTGGGACAGGGGAGATGAGCAGTTCTTC.

In this sample, this clone turned up a few times. The gene calls are TRBV9 and TRBJ2-2; no clear D. The CDR3 extends over 13 amino acids. Germline CDR1 is SGDLS and CDR2 is YYNGEE. Trimming removed 1 base at V and 2 bases at J, with 3 bases between. The CDR3 region has the DNA TGTGCCAGCAGCGTAAGCAACACCGGGGAGCTGTTTTTT. This codes for CASSVSNTGELFF. The full variable domain, its missing parts supplied by reference TRBV9 and TRBJ2-2, is DSGVTQTPKHLITATGQRVTLRCSPRSGDLSVYWYQQSLDQGLQFLIQYYNGEERAKGNILERFSAQQFPDLHSELNLSSLELGDSALYFCASSVSNTGELFFGEGSRLTVL.

J is TRBJ2-3 and V is TRBV25-1; D is unclear. This CDR3 is built from 17 residues. Trimming took off 2 bases at V and 1 base at J, with 16 bases between the two ends. Germline V gene lookup returns CDR1 MGHDK and CDR2 SYGVNS. The CDR3 DNA reads as TGTGCCAGCAGTGAACTACCGACAATATTTGGCACAGATACGCAGTATTTT. This translates into CASSELPTIFGTDTQYF.

This chain uses TRBV14 with TRBJ1-3; unclear D gene. The length of the CDR3 is 11 residues. From germline, CDR1 is SGHDN and CDR2 FVKESK. V dropped 1 base and J dropped 9 bases, with 4 bases sitting between them. In DNA form, the CDR3 reads TGTGCCAGCAGCCAAGTCGGCACCATATATTTT. Translation gives CASSQVGTIYF. Looking up the rest from reference TRBV14 and TRBJ1-3 gives the full variable domain: EAGVTQFPSHSVIEKGQTVTLRCDPISGHDNLYWYRRVMGKEIKFLLHFVKESKQDESGMPNNRFLAERTGGTYSTLKVQPAELEDSGVYFCASSQVGTIYFGEGSWLTVV.

The J gene is TRBJ2-7, the V gene TRBV29-1; D unclear. This CDR3 has 14 amino acids. CDR1 and CDR2 from the germline V gene are SQVTM and ANQGSEA. V dropped 2 bases and J dropped 3 bases, with 14 bases sitting between them. This CDR3 is CSVESAGEDYEQYF. The CDR3 DNA is TGCAGCGTTGAAAGTGCAGGAGAGGACTACGAGCAGTACTTC.

The chain joins TRBV28 to TRBJ2-7, with 14 positions matching TRBD2. Per the germline V gene, CDR1 is MDHEN and CDR2 is SYDVKM. This CDR3 contains 16 residues. Trimming took 6 bases from V and 4 from J; bases not matched to a gene: 8. The CDR3 sequence is CASSPLGTSGRYEQYF. The DNA of the CDR3 is TGTGCCAGCAGCCCTCTTGGGACTAGCGGGAGATACGAGCAGTACTTC. The full variable domain, with the rest looked up from reference TRBV28 and TRBJ2-7, is DVKVTQSSRYLVKRTGEKVFLECVQDMDHENMFWYRQDPGLGLRLIYFSYDVKMKEKGDIPEGYSVSREKKERFSLILESASTNQTSMYLCASSPLGTSGRYEQYFGPGTRLTVT.

The rearrangement joins TRBV6-4 to TRBJ2-6; the match to TRBD2 covers 7 bases. Germline values: CDR1 MRHNA, CDR2 SNTAGT. Unmatched junction bases numbered 2, after V lost 2 bases and J lost 4 bases. This CDR3 is built from 15 residues. The DNA for the CDR3 is TGTGCCAGCAGTGACCGGGGGGACGGGGCCAACGTCCTGACTTTC. It encodes CASSDRGDGANVLTF.

The V call is TRBV11-1, the J call TRBJ2-7; D is unresolved. Trimming took 3 bases from V and 1 from J, leaving 7 bases between them. Germline CDR1 is SGHAT and CDR2 is FQDESV (reference sequence). The CDR3 runs 13 residues. The CDR3 nucleotides read TGTGCCAGCAGCTTGGCAGGATCCTACGAGCAGTACTTC. This gives the protein CASSLAGSYEQYF.

This chain uses TRBV18 with TRBJ2-5; D is ambiguous. Germline V CDR1 and CDR2: KGHSH, LQKENI. Trimming pared 3 bases from V and 2 bases from J, leaving 10 bases between. This CDR3 has 14 amino acids. The CDR3 DNA reads TGTGCCAGCTCACCGGCGTTACTACAAGAGACCCAGTACTTC. Residues: CASSPALLQETQYF.

This CDR3 reads CASSLGSYEQYF. The CDR3 bases are TGTGCCAGCAGCTTAGGGTCCTACGAGCAGTACTTC. This sequence joins TRBV7-2 and TRBJ2-7; D is ambiguous. CDR3 size: 12 residues. Trimming took off 1 base at V and 1 base at J, with 2 bases between the two ends. In germline, CDR1 is SGHTA, CDR2 FQGNSA.

Details on this clone: Germline and junction disagree at one end, which may indicate a read error. The chain recombines TRBV7-7 with TRBJ2-5; weak D call: TRBD2 (5 bases). Germline V lookup: CDR1 SSHAT, CDR2 FNYEAQ (reference sequence). CDR3 length: 14 amino acids. CDR3 sequence reads: CASSLEEVSQTQYF. As DNA, the CDR3 is TGTGCTAGCAGCTTAGAGGAGGTGTCGCAGACCCAGTACTTC.

The chain has TRBV7-9 and TRBJ1-1; no clear D. The ends were cut back, 2 bases at V and 1 base at J, with 8 bases in the middle. The germline CDR1 and CDR2 sequences are SEHNR and FQNEAQ (reference sequence). The CDR3 has 14 amino acids. CDR3 residues: CASSLQARNTEAFF. DNA of the CDR3: TGTGCCAGCAGCTTACAGGCAAGGAACACTGAAGCTTTCTTT.

The chain joins TRBV27 to TRBJ2-7; 7 bases map to TRBD1. Trimming removed 5 bases from V and 3 bases from J; junction bases left unmatched: 4. The CDR3 covers 13 residues. Germline assignment: CDR1 MNHEY and CDR2 SMNVEV (reference sequence). The CDR3 reads CASSLRDSYEQYF. For the CDR3, the DNA is TGTGCCAGCAGTCTAAGGGACAGCTACGAGCAGTACTTC.

This clone was picked up a small number of times. In the same sample, other DNA sequences code for this CDR3. The genes are TRBV9 and TRBJ1-4; possible D gene TRBD1, 5 bases. CDR3 length: 14 amino acids. CDR1 and CDR2 (germline): SGDLS, YYNGEE. The V gene lost 2 bases and the J gene lost 5 bases, with 10 bases spanning the gap. CDR3 sequence (DNA): TGTGCCAGCAGCGTGGGGGTTCAGAATGAAAAACTGTTTTTT. Amino acid sequence: CASSVGVQNEKLFF.

In this sample, this clone turned up once. The genes are TRBV19 and TRBJ2-7, with TRBD1 as a possible D gene (6 bases). Germline CDR1 LNHDA, CDR2 SQIVND (reference sequence). The CDR3 consists of 16 residues. Trimming shortened V by 5 bases and J by 1 base, and 18 bases separated the two germline ends. For the CDR3, the DNA is TGTGCCAGTAGTCCCGGAGAGGGGGAAGGGTCCTACGAGCAGTACTTC. Protein product: CASSPGEGEGSYEQYF.

A single count supports this clone. The chain couples TRBV9 to TRBJ2-1, with TRBD1 as a possible D gene (6 bases). This CDR3 comprises 12 residues. Germline loops: CDR1 SGDLS, CDR2 YYNGEE. V gave up 3 bases and J gave up 8 bases, with 9 bases separating them. The DNA of the CDR3 is TGTGCCAGCAGCGAACAGGGCGATGAGCAGTTCTTC. Translated: CASSEQGDEQFF.

The J gene is TRBJ2-1, the V gene TRBV20-1; D is undetermined. Per the germline V gene, CDR1 is DFQATT and CDR2 is SNEGSKA (reference sequence). Trimming cost V 3 bases and J 5 bases, with 5 bases left between them. The CDR3 contains 11 residues. The CDR3 region has the DNA TGCAGTGCTAGCATGCACAATGAGCAGTTCTTC. Translating gives CSASMHNEQFF.

The chain is built from TRBV11-3 and TRBJ2-5, with D possibly called TRBD1 or TRBD2 (5 bases each). Germline V gene data show CDR1 as SGHNT and CDR2 as YENEEA. The CDR3 covers 14 residues. V dropped 4 bases and J dropped 2 bases, with 11 bases sitting between them. CDR3 region: CASSSGTPQETQYF. CDR3 sequence (DNA): TGTGCCAGCAGCTCCGGGACGCCACAAGAGACCCAGTACTTC.

The chain joins TRBV4-1 to TRBJ2-7; D is unresolved. V was trimmed by 4 bases and J by 7 bases, leaving 20 bases between them. Looked up from germline, CDR1 is MGHRA and CDR2 is YSYEKL. There are 15 residues in the CDR3. CDR3 sequence reads: CASSRNPLAPLEQYV. The CDR3 coding sequence is TGCGCCAGCAGCCGGAACCCACTGGCCCCCTTAGAGCAGTACGTC.

The CDR3 DNA reads as TGCGCCAGCAGTCCCAGGGCCAGGCCTAACAATGAGCAGTTCTTC. Protein sequence: CASSPRARPNNEQFF. The rearrangement joins TRBV10-2 to TRBJ2-1, with D possibly matching TRBD1 (5 bases). The V and J ends lost 5 bases and 5 bases respectively, with 16 bases between them. CDR3 length equals 15 residues. The germline CDR1 and CDR2 sequences are WSHSY and SAAADI.

The chain has TRBV6-1 and TRBJ1-2, with D uncertain. The length of the CDR3 is 11 residues. Germline CDR1 MNHNS, CDR2 SASEGT. Deletions cut 8 bases from V and 4 bases from J, with 8 bases between. For the CDR3, the DNA is TGTGCCAGCCGTCCCACCTATGGCTACACCTTC. Its protein is CASRPTYGYTF.

The J gene is TRBJ1-2, the V gene TRBV2; D is uncertain. CDR3 length: 13 residues. CDR1 and CDR2 from the germline V gene are SNHLY and FYNNEI. V was pared by 6 bases and J by 4 bases, with 12 bases between. The DNA of the CDR3 is TGTGCCAGCAGGCCCCAGTATTTCTATGGCTACACCTTC. This sequence encodes CASRPQYFYGYTF.